Detailed here is one T cell receptor beta chain. Original processing notes: Estimates of nucleated cell counts were drawn from the amplification of reference gene primers. Some clones are missing from TCRdb's copy, which holds only in-frame ones; the method was immunoSEQ multiplex PCR. V, J and clone size derive from that table, while D and trimming were established from the DNA sequence. This table holds about 260,000 clones, around 86% found once. This specimen comes from a study of blood T cell repertoires in COVID-19. Study details: The United States, Italy and Spain supplied acute and convalescent COVID-19 samples.

Germline CDR1 and CDR2: LGHDT and YNNKEL (reference sequence). V dropped 4 bases and J dropped 1; count of bases not matched to a gene: 10. The CDR3 is made up of 17 amino acids. Allocation to cohorts depended on clinical history reported by the participants. The study counted Cohort 3 donors as recovered given two negative PCRs, clearance, or symptom resolution. The clonotype comes from a woman aged 45 to 65 who had recovered from COVID-19. Sequenced: PBMCs or T cells enriched from blood (not recorded which). This chain connects TRBV3-1 (or the pseudogene TRBV3-2) to TRBJ2-4; 7 nucleotides align to TRBD1. The CDR3 coding sequence is TGTGCCAGCAGCCCGACAGGGATGTGGGCGGCCAAAAACATTCAGTACTTC. As protein: CASSPTGMWAAKNIQYF.